These 14 T cell receptor beta chains were all obtained from the same sample, sequenced in a study of blood T cell repertoires in COVID-19. Repertoires were generated with immunoSEQ multiplex PCR, while TCRdb's copy carries only in-frame clones and drops some. The sample shows 110,000 or so clones, around 83% of them seen only once. Sequenced material: peripheral blood. These receptors were obtained from a man between 35 and 55 years old with acute or convalescent COVID-19.

This rearrangement joins TRBV5-1 to TRBJ2-7; 8 nucleotides line up with TRBD1. Germline V lookup: CDR1 SGHRS, CDR2 YFSETQ. V lost 1 base, J lost 4 bases, and 7 bases stayed unmatched. The CDR3 covers 15 residues. CDR3 loop: CASSLSATGVYEQYF. CDR3 nucleotide sequence: TGCGCCAGCAGCTTGTCCGCGACAGGGGTATACGAGCAGTACTTC.

This chain links TRBV9 with TRBJ2-1, with D possibly matching TRBD2 (5 bases). This CDR3 region has 14 residues. CDR1 and CDR2 (germline): SGDLS, YYNGEE. V was pared by 0 bases and J by 6 bases, with 10 bases between. The CDR3 here is CASSVALAVNEQFF. Written as DNA, the CDR3 is TGTGCCAGCAGCGTAGCCCTAGCTGTCAATGAGCAGTTCTTC.

The chain links TRBV18 to TRBJ2-2, with 9 bases fitting TRBD2. V shed 5 bases and J 0 bases; nucleotides not matched to a gene: 4. CDR1 and CDR2 (germline): KGHSH, LQKENI. This CDR3 has 16 residues. The CDR3 reads CASSEIAGANTGELFF. The CDR3 bases are TGTGCCAGCTCAGAGATAGCGGGAGCGAACACCGGGGAGCTGTTTTTT.

This rearrangement joins TRBV10-2 to TRBJ1-1, with 8 bases identical to TRBD1. CDR3 length: 12 amino acids. The germline V gene has CDR1 WSHSY and CDR2 SAAADI. The junction had 4 bases not matched to a gene; V was cut back by 8 bases and J by 5 bases. The chain's CDR3 is CASGQGLTEAFF. CDR3 nucleotide sequence: TGCGCCAGCGGACAGGGTTTAACTGAAGCTTTCTTT.

This clone occurred once. The chain uses TRBV4-1 and TRBJ1-6; TRBD1 matches at 9 bases. The CDR3 totals 14 residues. J was trimmed by 8 bases and V by 1 base; bases with no gene match: 0. The V gene's germline CDR1 is MGHRA and CDR2 YSYEKL. CDR3 coding DNA: TGCGCCAGCAGCCAAGGGACAGGGGATTCACCCCTCCACTTT. It is translated as CASSQGTGDSPLHF.

CDR3 protein: CASSDSGTGKSDTQYF. The DNA for the CDR3 is TGCGCCAGCAGTGACTCCGGGACAGGGAAATCAGATACGCAGTATTTT. The V and J genes are TRBV10-1 and TRBJ2-3, with 9 bases fitting TRBD1. V lost 3 bases, J lost 4 bases, and 8 bases stayed unmatched. The CDR3 extends over 16 amino acids. CDR1 is WNHNN and CDR2 is SYGVQD in the germline V gene (reference sequence).

The V gene is TRBV24-1, the J gene TRBJ2-3, with D tentatively TRBD1 (6 bases). The V end was cut by 2 bases, the J end by 4 bases, with 12 bases between. CDR1 KGHDR and CDR2 SFDVKD come from the germline V gene. This CDR3 region has 15 residues. CDR3 DNA sequence: TGTGCCACCAGTGATTGGGGACACAGCGCAGATACGCAGTATTTT. Protein sequence: CATSDWGHSADTQYF.

The sample holds one count of this clone. This chain links TRBV24-1 with TRBJ1-2; 7 nucleotides line up with TRBD1. Germline CDR1 and CDR2: KGHDR and SFDVKD. CDR3 length: 14 amino acids. Trimming at V came to 2 bases and at J to 9 bases, leaving 8 bases not matched to a gene. The CDR3 protein is CATSDSRGGPSYTF. DNA of the CDR3: TGTGCCACCAGTGATTCTAGAGGGGGCCCCAGCTACACCTTC.

This chain connects TRBV4-1 to TRBJ2-3, with 16 bases aligning to TRBD2. Trimming took 3 bases from V and 2 from J; bases not matched to a gene: 17. CDR1 MGHRA and CDR2 YSYEKL come from the germline V gene. This CDR3 contains 22 residues. CDR3: CASSHPGLAGGPGKGTTDTQYF. CDR3 nucleotide sequence: TGCGCCAGCAGCCACCCGGGACTAGCGGGGGGGCCGGGAAAAGGGACCACAGATACGCAGTATTTT.

V gene TRBV29-1 combines with J gene TRBJ1-1; maybe TRBD1 (5 bases). Germline V gene data show CDR1 as SQVTM and CDR2 as ANQGSEA. The CDR3 covers 12 residues. DNA for the CDR3: TGCAGTTCAGGACACATGAACACTGAAGCTTTCTTT. Its translation: CSSGHMNTEAFF.

The V and J genes are TRBV2 and TRBJ2-7; TRBD2 agrees at 8 bases. J lost 4 bases, V lost 2 bases, and 7 bases had no gene match. This CDR3 is 15 amino acids long. Germline V lookup: CDR1 SNHLY, CDR2 FYNNEI. This chain's CDR3 is CASSERVAGLYEQYF. The DNA for the CDR3 is TGTGCCAGCAGTGAACGCGTAGCGGGGTTGTACGAGCAGTACTTC.

The chain has TRBV3-1 (or the pseudogene TRBV3-2) and TRBJ2-1; maybe TRBD2 (6 bases). The germline V gene encodes CDR1 LGHDT and CDR2 YNNKEL (reference sequence). Trimming removed 4 bases at V and 8 bases at J, with 15 bases between. The CDR3 sequence is 14 residues long. CDR3 in amino acids: CASSPRTTFYEQFF. The CDR3 DNA sequence: TGTGCCAGCAGCCCCCGGACTACATTCTATGAGCAGTTCTTC.

In this sample, this clone turned up a few times. This sequence joins TRBV3-1 (or the pseudogene TRBV3-2) and TRBJ2-2; 8 nucleotides match TRBD2. Germline V gene sequence: CDR1 LGHDT, CDR2 YNNKEL (reference sequence). The V and J ends lost 10 bases and 4 bases, in that order; junction bases with no gene match: 8. This CDR3 has 14 residues. This chain's CDR3 is CAIRPRGGTGELFF. The CDR3 region has the DNA TGTGCCATCCGCCCCCGGGGGGGCACCGGGGAGCTGTTTTTT.

The chain's CDR3 is CASSLALGQPQHF. CDR3 DNA: TGTGCCAGCAGTTTAGCGCTGGGCCAGCCCCAGCATTTT. The J gene is TRBJ1-5, the V gene TRBV12-3 or TRBV12-4; D is unclear. The V and J ends lost 0 bases and 7 bases respectively, with 7 bases between them. The length of the CDR3 is 13 residues.